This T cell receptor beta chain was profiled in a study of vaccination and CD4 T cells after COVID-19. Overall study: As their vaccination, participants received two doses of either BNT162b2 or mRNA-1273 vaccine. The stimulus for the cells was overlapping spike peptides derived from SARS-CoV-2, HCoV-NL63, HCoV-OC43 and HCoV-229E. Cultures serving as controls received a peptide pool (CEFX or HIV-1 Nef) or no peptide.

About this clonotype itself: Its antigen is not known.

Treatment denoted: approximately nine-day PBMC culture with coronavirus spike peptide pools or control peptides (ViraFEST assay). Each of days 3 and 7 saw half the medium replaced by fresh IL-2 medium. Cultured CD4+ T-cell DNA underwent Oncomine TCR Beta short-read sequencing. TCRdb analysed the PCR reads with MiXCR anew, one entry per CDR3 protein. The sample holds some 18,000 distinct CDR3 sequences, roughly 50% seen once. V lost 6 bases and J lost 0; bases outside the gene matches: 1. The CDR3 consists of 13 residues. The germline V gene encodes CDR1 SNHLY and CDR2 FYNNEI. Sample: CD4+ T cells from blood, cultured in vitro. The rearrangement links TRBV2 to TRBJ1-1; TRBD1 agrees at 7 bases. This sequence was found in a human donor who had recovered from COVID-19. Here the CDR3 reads CASSGQVNTEAFF. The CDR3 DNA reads TGTGCCAGCAGCGGACAGGTGAACACTGAAGCTTTCTTT.